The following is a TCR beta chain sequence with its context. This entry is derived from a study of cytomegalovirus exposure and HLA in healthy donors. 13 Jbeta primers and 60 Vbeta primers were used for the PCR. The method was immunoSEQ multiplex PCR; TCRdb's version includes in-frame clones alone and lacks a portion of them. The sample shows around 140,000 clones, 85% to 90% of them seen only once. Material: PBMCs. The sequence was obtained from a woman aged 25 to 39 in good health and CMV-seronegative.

The CDR3 here is CASPRALGQYF. In DNA, the CDR3 is TGTGCCAGCCCCCGTGCCCTCGGGCAGTACTTC. J is TRBJ2-7 and V is TRBV18, with D uncertain. The CDR3 extends over 11 amino acids. V shed 8 bases and J shed 9 bases, with 14 bases lying between them. From germline, CDR1 is KGHSH and CDR2 LQKENI.